This TCR beta chain originates from a study of T cell clones after liver transplantation. Study summary: Until 12-24 months post-transplant, subjects got standard immunosuppression and no induction.

General observations from the study: The donor-reactive repertoire was only partly measurable in two subjects, lacking donor cells.

CDR3 size: 13 residues. Germline V CDR1 and CDR2: SEHNR, FQNEAQ (reference sequence). This table comes from immunoSEQ multiplex PCR, and its TCRdb copy is limited to in-frame clones, with some not included. The sample holds tens of thousands of clones, 60% to 80% seen once. Turning to this clone: Its specificity is not known. Sequence at one end of the junction differs from germline and may be a read error.

The chain is built from TRBV7-9 and TRBJ1-3; no clear D gene. The input for sequencing was CD4+ T cells from blood, taken at the 22-month timepoint. This clonotype was obtained from a human patient who received a liver transplant. Some T cells may be provided by the graft donor. The CDR3 loop is CASTLGSGNTIYF. The CDR3 coding sequence is TGTGCCAGCACCTTAGGGTCTGGAAACACCATATATTTT.